This TCR beta chain was captured in a study of regulatory dendritic cells for organ transplantation. This CDR3 region has 16 residues. V lost 8 bases and J lost 2; bases outside the gene matches: 10. Germline V CDR1 and CDR2: MNHNY, SVGAGI (reference sequence). Study-level findings and limits: Of resting T cell subsets, memory CD8+ had the most alloreactive clonotypes.

As regards this clone: Its antigen is unidentified.

The data were produced by immunoSEQ multiplex PCR, yet TCRdb's version contains in-frame clones alone and is incomplete. In the table there are about 20,000 clones, 60% to 80% of which are singletons. This clonotype originated in a human donor in good health. This chain connects TRBV6-6 to TRBJ1-5; 9 bases map to TRBD1. Sequenced material: memory CD4+ T cells from blood. Sample subset: CD45RO+ memory T cells. The CDR3 nucleotides are TGTGCCAGCTTACCCACAGGGGGCGCTGGCAATCAGCCCCAGCATTTT. This sequence encodes CASLPTGGAGNQPQHF.